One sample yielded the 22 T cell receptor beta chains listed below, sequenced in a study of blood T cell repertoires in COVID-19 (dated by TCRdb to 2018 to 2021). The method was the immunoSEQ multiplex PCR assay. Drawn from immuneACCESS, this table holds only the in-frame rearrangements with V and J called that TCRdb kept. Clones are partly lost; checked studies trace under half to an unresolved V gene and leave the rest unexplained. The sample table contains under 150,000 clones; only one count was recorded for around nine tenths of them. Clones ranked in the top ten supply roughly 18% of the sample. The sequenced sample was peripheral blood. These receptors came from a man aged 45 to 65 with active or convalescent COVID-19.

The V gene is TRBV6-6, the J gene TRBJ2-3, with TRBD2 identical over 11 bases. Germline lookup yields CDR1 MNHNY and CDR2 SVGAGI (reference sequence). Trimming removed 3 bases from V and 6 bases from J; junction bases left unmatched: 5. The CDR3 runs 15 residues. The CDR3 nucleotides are TGTGCCAGCAGTTATAGCGGGGGGGCCAAGGATACGCAGTATTTT. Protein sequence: CASSYSGGAKDTQYF.

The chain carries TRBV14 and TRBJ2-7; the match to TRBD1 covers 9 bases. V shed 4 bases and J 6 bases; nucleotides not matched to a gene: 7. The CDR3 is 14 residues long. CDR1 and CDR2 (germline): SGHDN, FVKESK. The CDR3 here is CASSPGTGPREQYF. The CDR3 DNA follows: TGTGCCAGCAGCCCCGGGACAGGGCCTCGCGAGCAGTACTTC.

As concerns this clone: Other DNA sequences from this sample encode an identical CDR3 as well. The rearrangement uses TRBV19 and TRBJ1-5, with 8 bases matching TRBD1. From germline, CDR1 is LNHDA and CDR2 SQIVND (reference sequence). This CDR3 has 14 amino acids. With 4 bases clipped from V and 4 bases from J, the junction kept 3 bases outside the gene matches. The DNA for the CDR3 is TGTGCCAGTAGTACCACAGGGGGTAATCAGCCCCAGCATTTT. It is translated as CASSTTGGNQPQHF.

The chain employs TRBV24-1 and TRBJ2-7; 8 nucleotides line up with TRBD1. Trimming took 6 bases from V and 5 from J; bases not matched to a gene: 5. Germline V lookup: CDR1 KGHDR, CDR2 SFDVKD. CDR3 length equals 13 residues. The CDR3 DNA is TGTGCCACCAGTACGCAGGGGGCCCACGAGCAGTACTTC. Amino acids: CATSTQGAHEQYF.

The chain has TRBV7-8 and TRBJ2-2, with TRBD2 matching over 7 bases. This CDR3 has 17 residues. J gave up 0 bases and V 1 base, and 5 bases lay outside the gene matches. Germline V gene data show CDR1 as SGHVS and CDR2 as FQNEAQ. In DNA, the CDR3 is TGTGCCAGCAGCTTAGTCCTTAGCGGGCCGAACACCGGGGAGCTGTTTTTT. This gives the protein CASSLVLSGPNTGELFF. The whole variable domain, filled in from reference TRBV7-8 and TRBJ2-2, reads GAGVSQSPRYKVAKRGQDVALRCDPISGHVSLFWYQQALGQGPEFLTYFQNEAQLDKSGLPSDRFFAERPEGSVSTLKIQRTQQEDSAVYLCASSLVLSGPNTGELFFGEGSRLTVL.

DNA for the CDR3: TGCGCCAGCAGCTATGAGGGAGGGCCGGATACGCAGTATTTT. It yields the protein CASSYEGGPDTQYF. The chain recombines TRBV5-1 with TRBJ2-3, with 7 bases matching TRBD2. The V gene end was trimmed by 3 bases and the J gene end by 6 bases; junction bases not matched to a gene: 7. The CDR3 contains 14 residues. The germline V gene has CDR1 SGHRS and CDR2 YFSETQ.

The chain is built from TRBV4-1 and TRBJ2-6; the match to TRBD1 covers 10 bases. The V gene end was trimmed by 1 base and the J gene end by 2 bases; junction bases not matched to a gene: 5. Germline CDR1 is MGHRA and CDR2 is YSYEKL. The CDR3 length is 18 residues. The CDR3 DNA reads TGCGCCAGCAGCCAAGGACAGGGGGCCTCGGCTGGGGCCAACGTCCTGACTTTC. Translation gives CASSQGQGASAGANVLTF.

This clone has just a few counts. CDR3 nucleotides: TGTGCCAGCTCCCCGGGGAGTACTGAAGCTTTCTTT. This gives the protein CASSPGSTEAFF. The chain recombines TRBV18 with TRBJ1-1; D is unclear. The CDR3 consists of 12 residues. Germline lookup yields CDR1 KGHSH and CDR2 LQKENI. Deletions cut 6 bases from V and 5 bases from J, with 10 bases between.

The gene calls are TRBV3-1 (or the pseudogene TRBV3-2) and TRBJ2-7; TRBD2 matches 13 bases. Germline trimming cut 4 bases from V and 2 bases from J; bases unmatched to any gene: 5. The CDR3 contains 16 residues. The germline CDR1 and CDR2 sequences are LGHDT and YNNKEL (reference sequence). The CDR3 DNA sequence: TGTGCCAGCAGCCTCCGACTAGCGGGGGGCACCTACGAGCAGTACTTC. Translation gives CASSLRLAGGTYEQYF.

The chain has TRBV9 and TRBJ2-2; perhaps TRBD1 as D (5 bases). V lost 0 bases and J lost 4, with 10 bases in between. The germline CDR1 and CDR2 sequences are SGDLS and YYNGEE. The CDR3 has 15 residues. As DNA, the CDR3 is TGTGCCAGCAGCGTAGTGGCAGGGCCCACCGGGGAGCTGTTTTTT. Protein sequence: CASSVVAGPTGELFF. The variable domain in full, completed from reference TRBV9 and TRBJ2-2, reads DSGVTQTPKHLITATGQRVTLRCSPRSGDLSVYWYQQSLDQGLQFLIQYYNGEERAKGNILERFSAQQFPDLHSELNLSSLELGDSALYFCASSVVAGPTGELFFGEGSRLTVL.

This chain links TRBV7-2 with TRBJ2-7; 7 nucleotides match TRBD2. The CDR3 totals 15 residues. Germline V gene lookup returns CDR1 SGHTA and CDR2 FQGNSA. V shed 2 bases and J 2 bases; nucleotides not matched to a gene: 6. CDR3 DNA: TGTGCCAGCAGCTTAATGGCGGGAGTCGCCTACGAGCAGTACTTC. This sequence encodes CASSLMAGVAYEQYF.

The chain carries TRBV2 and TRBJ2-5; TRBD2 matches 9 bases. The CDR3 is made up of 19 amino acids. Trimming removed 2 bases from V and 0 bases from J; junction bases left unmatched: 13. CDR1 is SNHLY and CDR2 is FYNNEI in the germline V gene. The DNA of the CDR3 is TGTGCCAGCAGTGAACGGAGCGGGAGGTTCTCAAAGGACCAAGAGACCCAGTACTTC. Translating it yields CASSERSGRFSKDQETQYF.

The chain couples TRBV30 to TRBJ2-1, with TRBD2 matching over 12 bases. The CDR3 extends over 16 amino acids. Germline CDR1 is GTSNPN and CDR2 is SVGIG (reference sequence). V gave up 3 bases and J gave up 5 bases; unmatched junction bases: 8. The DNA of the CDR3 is TGTGCCTGGAGCGATCTAGCGGGAGGGCCCCACAATGAGCAGTTCTTC. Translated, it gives CAWSDLAGGPHNEQFF.

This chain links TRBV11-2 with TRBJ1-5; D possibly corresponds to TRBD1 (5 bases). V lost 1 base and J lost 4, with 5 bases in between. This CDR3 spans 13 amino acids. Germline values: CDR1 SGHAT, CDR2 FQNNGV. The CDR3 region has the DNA TGTGCCAGCAGCTTAGCAGGGAATCAGCCCCAGCATTTT. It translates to CASSLAGNQPQHF.

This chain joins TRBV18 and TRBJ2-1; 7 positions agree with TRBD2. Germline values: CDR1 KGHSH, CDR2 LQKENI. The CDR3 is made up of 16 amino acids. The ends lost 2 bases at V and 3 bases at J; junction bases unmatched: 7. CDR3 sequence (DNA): TGTGCCAGCTCACCATTTGCTAGCGGAGGCTACAATGAGCAGTTCTTC. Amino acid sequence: CASSPFASGGYNEQFF.

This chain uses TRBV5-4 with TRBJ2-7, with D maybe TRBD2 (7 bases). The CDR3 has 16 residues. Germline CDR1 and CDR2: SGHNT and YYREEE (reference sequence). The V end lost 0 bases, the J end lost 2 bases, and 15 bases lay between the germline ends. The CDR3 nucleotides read TGTGCCAGCAGCTTGGGGGGGGCTAGCGGTGCCTACGAGCAGTACTTC. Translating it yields CASSLGGASGAYEQYF.

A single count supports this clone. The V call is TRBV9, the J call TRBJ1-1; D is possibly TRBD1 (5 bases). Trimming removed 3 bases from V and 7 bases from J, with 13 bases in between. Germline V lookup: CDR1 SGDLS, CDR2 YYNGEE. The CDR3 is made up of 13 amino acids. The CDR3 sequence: CASSGLGGSEAFF. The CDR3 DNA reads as TGTGCCAGCAGCGGCCTGGGGGGAAGTGAAGCTTTCTTT.

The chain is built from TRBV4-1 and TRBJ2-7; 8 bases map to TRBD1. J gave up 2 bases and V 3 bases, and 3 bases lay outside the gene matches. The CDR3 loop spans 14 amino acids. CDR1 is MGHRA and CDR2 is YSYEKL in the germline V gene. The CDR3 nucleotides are TGCGCCAGCAGCCAGACAGGGGATCCCTACGAGCAGTACTTC. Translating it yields CASSQTGDPYEQYF.

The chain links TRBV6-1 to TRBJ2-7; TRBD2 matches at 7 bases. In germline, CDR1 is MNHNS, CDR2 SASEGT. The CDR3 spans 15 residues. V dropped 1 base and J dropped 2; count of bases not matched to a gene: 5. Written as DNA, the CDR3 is TGTGCCAGCAGTGAAGAGTTGGGGGGGACCTACGAGCAGTACTTC. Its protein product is CASSEELGGTYEQYF.

This chain's CDR3 is CATSDLSGGAGETQYF. The CDR3 DNA is TGTGCCACCAGTGATTTAAGCGGGGGGGCTGGCGAGACCCAGTACTTC. The chain uses TRBV24-1 and TRBJ2-5; TRBD2 aligns across 10 bases. V trimming: 1 base; J trimming: 5 bases; junction bases outside the gene matches: 6. The CDR3 has 16 amino acids. Germline CDR1 is KGHDR and CDR2 is SFDVKD.

CDR3 protein: CASRALGGSNQPQHF. The DNA for the CDR3 is TGTGCCAGCAGAGCCCTCGGGGGGAGCAATCAGCCCCAGCATTTT. The V and J genes are TRBV6-5 and TRBJ1-5; TRBD1 might be the D (5 bases). The CDR3 is 15 amino acids. The germline V gene has CDR1 MNHEY and CDR2 SVGAGI. V lost 6 bases to trimming and J lost 1 base, with 13 bases between them.

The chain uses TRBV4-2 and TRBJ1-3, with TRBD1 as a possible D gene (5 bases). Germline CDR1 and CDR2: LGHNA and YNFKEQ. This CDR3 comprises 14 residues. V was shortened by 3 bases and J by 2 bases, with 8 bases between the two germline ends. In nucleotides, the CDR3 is TGTGCCAGCAGCCACCCAGGGCCTGGAAACACCATATATTTT. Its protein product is CASSHPGPGNTIYF.